This TCR beta chain originates from a study of blood T cell repertoires in COVID-19. Across the whole study: Material from acute and convalescent COVID-19 was sourced from the United States, Italy and Spain. PBMCs, B-cell-depleted T cells, or T cells provided the cDNA or gDNA that made up the material.

Authors' methods: Amplification from reference gene primers served as the basis for estimated nucleated cell counts. Profiled with immunoSEQ multiplex PCR; TCRdb holds only in-frame clones, not every one. V, J and clone size derive from that table, while D and trimming were established from the DNA sequence. The sample shows approximately 170,000 clones, more than 80% of them seen only once. Germline V gives CDR1 MNHNY, CDR2 SVGAGI (reference sequence). The CDR3 consists of 15 residues. V was pared by 3 bases and J by 7 bases, with 8 bases of the junction left unmatched. The source material was peripheral blood. The chain carries TRBV6-6 and TRBJ2-1; TRBD1 aligns across 8 bases. The sequence came from a human donor in a cohort sampled during active COVID-19. The CDR3 nucleotides are TGTGCCAGCAGTTATACCGGGACAGGTATTAATGAGCAGTTCTTC. Its translation is CASSYTGTGINEQFF.